What follows are 9 T cell receptor beta chains derived from one specimen sequenced in a study of T-cell memory formation after mild COVID-19. TCRdb reanalysed the 5' RACE reads using MiXCR and keeps one entry per CDR3 protein. The sample holds around 440,000 distinct CDR3 sequences, over 15% seen once. The sequenced sample was PBMCs or a T cell subset sorted from them (not recorded which). These TCRs come from an adult woman who had mild COVID-19 (a few samples of this study predate the infection). Cell type and time point are not known.

This clonotype was seen a few times. This chain links TRBV20-1 with TRBJ2-1, with 11 bases aligning to TRBD2. Germline lookup yields CDR1 DFQATT and CDR2 SNEGSKA (reference sequence). The V segment lost 3 bases and the J segment 5 bases; nucleotides outside the gene matches: 3. The CDR3 extends over 14 amino acids. The CDR3 spells CSASGTSGNNEQFF. In DNA form, the CDR3 reads TGCAGTGCTAGCGGGACTAGCGGAAACAATGAGCAGTTCTTC.

In its sample, this clonotype was seen many times. The genes are TRBV27 and TRBJ2-3, with D possibly matching TRBD1 (6 bases). Germline CDR1 MNHEY, CDR2 SMNVEV (reference sequence). The CDR3 has 15 amino acids. The V end was cut by 6 bases, the J end by 0 bases, with 13 bases between. CDR3 DNA sequence: TGTGCCAGCAGCCCCGGACAGTGGAGCACAGATACGCAGTATTTT. This translates into CASSPGQWSTDTQYF.

This clonotype was seen a few times. The chain has TRBV4-3 and TRBJ2-3, with D tentatively TRBD1 (5 bases). The CDR3 covers 16 residues. Germline lookup yields CDR1 LGHNA and CDR2 YSLEER. Trimming stripped 1 base from V and 3 bases from J, with 14 bases between. The CDR3 spells CASSQVLARATDTQYF. CDR3 nucleotides: TGCGCCAGCAGCCAAGTGCTGGCCAGGGCGACAGATACGCAGTATTTT.

This clonotype was counted between two and nine times. The J gene is TRBJ2-5, the V gene TRBV12-3 or TRBV12-4; 14 positions agree with TRBD2. V trimming: 1 base; J trimming: 1 base; junction bases outside the gene matches: 2. The length of the CDR3 is 17 residues. Here the CDR3 DNA reads TGTGCCAGCAGTTTAGGGACTAGCGGGAGGATCCAAGAGACCCAGTACTTC. Its protein is CASSLGTSGRIQETQYF.

The J gene is TRBJ1-1, the V gene TRBV13; D perhaps matches TRBD1 (6 bases). The V gene lost 4 bases and the J gene lost 4 bases, with 19 bases spanning the gap. Germline V gives CDR1 PRHDT, CDR2 FYEKMQ (reference sequence). CDR3 length: 16 residues. CDR3 in DNA: TGTGCCAGCAGCTCAGGACAGTACCGAATCCGCACTGAAGCTTTCTTT. Its translation is CASSSGQYRIRTEAFF.

The V call is TRBV28, the J call TRBJ2-7, with D possibly matching TRBD1 (6 bases). V was shortened by 6 bases and J by 2 bases, with 14 bases between the two germline ends. There are 14 residues in the CDR3. The germline CDR1 and CDR2 sequences are MDHEN and SYDVKM. CDR3 in amino acids: CASRTTGYPYEQYF. The DNA of the CDR3 is TGTGCCAGCAGGACGACAGGCTACCCCTACGAGCAGTACTTC.

This clonotype was picked up one time. The chain links TRBV25-1 to TRBJ2-2; 7 positions match TRBD1. Losses at the gene ends were 3 bases for V and 3 bases for J; bases not matched to a gene: 4. Germline CDR1 MGHDK, CDR2 SYGVNS. The CDR3 sequence is 15 residues long. CDR3 in DNA: TGTGCCAGCAGTGAGGGAGACAGGGACACCGGGGAGCTGTTTTTT. It specifies CASSEGDRDTGELFF.

The chain uses TRBV7-9 and TRBJ2-3; D call uncertain. The CDR3 is 13 residues long. V shed 6 bases and J shed 0 bases, with 7 bases lying between them. Per the germline V gene, CDR1 is SEHNR and CDR2 is FQNEAQ (reference sequence). CDR3 sequence: CASRPASTDTQYF. The CDR3 coding sequence is TGTGCCAGCAGACCTGCTAGCACAGATACGCAGTATTTT.

This clonotype was observed a few times. V usage is TRBV11-2 and J usage is TRBJ1-6, with D hard to call. Germline V CDR1 and CDR2: SGHAT, FQNNGV. The CDR3 contains 15 residues. Trimming pared 2 bases from V and 8 bases from J, leaving 13 bases between. The CDR3 region is CASSLSAITYSPLHF. CDR3 nucleotide sequence: TGTGCCAGCAGCTTATCCGCGATCACCTATTCACCCCTCCACTTT. The full variable domain, its missing parts supplied by reference TRBV11-2 and TRBJ1-6, is EAGVAQSPRYKIIEKRQSVAFWCNPISGHATLYWYQQILGQGPKLLIQFQNNGVVDDSQLPKDRFSAERLKGVDSTLKIQPAKLEDSAVYLCASSLSAITYSPLHFGNGTRLTVT.